A single sample is the source of the 15 T cell receptor beta chains below, sequenced in a study of blood T cell repertoires in COVID-19. The assay was immunoSEQ multiplex PCR, and TCRdb's table has in-frame clones only and misses some. Among 150,000 or so clones listed, roughly 93% were seen once. The source material was peripheral blood. All receptors derive from a young man with acute or convalescent COVID-19.

This chain links TRBV20-1 with TRBJ2-3, with D perhaps matching TRBD2 (5 bases). This CDR3 is built from 11 residues. Germline loops: CDR1 DFQATT, CDR2 SNEGSKA (reference sequence). DNA of the CDR3: TGCACCCCCATGAGGGCAGATACGCAGTATTTT. Translating it yields CTPMRADTQYF.

The chain links TRBV5-1 to TRBJ2-7, with D maybe TRBD2 (6 bases). Germline CDR1 and CDR2: SGHRS and YFSETQ. CDR3 size: 16 residues. Trimming removed 1 base from V and 2 bases from J, with 16 bases in between. The CDR3 nucleotides are TGCGCCAGCAGCTTGTTTGGAGGGAGCCAACCCTACGAGCAGTACTTC. It is translated as CASSLFGGSQPYEQYF.

The V gene is TRBV27, the J gene TRBJ2-2; the D gene is possibly TRBD2 (6 bases). The V and J ends lost 7 bases and 5 bases respectively, with 17 bases between them. In germline, CDR1 is MNHEY, CDR2 SMNVEV (reference sequence). The CDR3 loop spans 15 amino acids. CDR3 sequence (DNA): TGTGCCAGCAAAGGGCTAGCCGGGGGAACCGGGGAGCTGTTTTTT. It codes for CASKGLAGGTGELFF.

The genes are TRBV11-2 and TRBJ2-1; 8 bases agree with TRBD2. This CDR3 spans 16 amino acids. J was trimmed by 4 bases and V by 4 bases; bases with no gene match: 9. Germline CDR1 SGHAT, CDR2 FQNNGV. CDR3 region: CASSSTSGGGYNEQFF. In nucleotides, the CDR3 is TGTGCCAGCAGCTCAACTAGCGGAGGGGGGTACAATGAGCAGTTCTTC.

The chain couples TRBV5-1 to TRBJ1-5, with 10 bases matching TRBD1. Unmatched junction bases numbered 4, after V lost 5 bases and J lost 2 bases. The CDR3 has 15 amino acids. The germline CDR1 and CDR2 sequences are SGHRS and YFSETQ. CDR3 region: CASRPGTGGNQPQHF. The CDR3 DNA follows: TGCGCCAGCAGACCCGGGACAGGGGGCAATCAGCCCCAGCATTTT.

The V gene is TRBV2, the J gene TRBJ2-1; TRBD1 agrees at 7 bases. Germline V gene lookup returns CDR1 SNHLY and CDR2 FYNNEI. This CDR3 has 15 amino acids. Trimming at V came to 7 bases and at J to 9 bases, leaving 15 bases not matched to a gene. The CDR3 DNA is TGTGCCAGCAACGAAGACAGGGTGCGAGGAGGTGAGCAGTTCTTC. Its protein product is CASNEDRVRGGEQFF.

V gene TRBV18 combines with J gene TRBJ1-1; D remains ambiguous. V gave up 3 bases and J gave up 2 bases, with 7 bases separating them. The CDR3 consists of 13 residues. Germline lookup yields CDR1 KGHSH and CDR2 LQKENI. CDR3 amino acids: CASSPTDNTEAFF. CDR3 coding DNA: TGTGCCAGCTCACCCACAGATAACACTGAAGCTTTCTTT.

The rearrangement uses TRBV4-1 and TRBJ2-7; D uncertain. This CDR3 region has 15 residues. With 1 base removed from V and 0 bases from J, the gap between germline ends came to 10 bases. Looked up from germline, CDR1 is MGHRA and CDR2 is YSYEKL. CDR3 protein: CASSQVPGSSYEQYF. The CDR3 DNA sequence: TGCGCCAGCAGCCAAGTGCCAGGTTCCTCCTACGAGCAGTACTTC.

V usage is TRBV7-6 and J usage is TRBJ2-1; 13 bases agree with TRBD2. The germline V gene has CDR1 SGHVS and CDR2 FNYEAQ. J was trimmed by 8 bases and V by 6 bases; bases with no gene match: 10. This CDR3 is built from 16 residues. CDR3 nucleotide sequence: TGTGCCAGCAGTCTCGGACTAGCGGGAGTGTTAGATGAGCAGTTCTTC. Protein product: CASSLGLAGVLDEQFF.

This rearrangement joins TRBV27 to TRBJ2-7; 9 bases align to TRBD1. Germline V CDR1 and CDR2: MNHEY, SMNVEV (reference sequence). J lost 6 bases, V lost 5 bases, and 8 bases had no gene match. The CDR3 loop spans 14 amino acids. The CDR3 reads CASSLPGQGSEQYF. CDR3 DNA: TGTGCCAGCAGTCTCCCGGGACAGGGTTCCGAGCAGTACTTC.

V and J are TRBV11-3 and TRBJ2-1; D call uncertain. Germline V CDR1 and CDR2: SGHNT, YENEEA. The CDR3 is 15 amino acids. Trimming pared 0 bases from V and 4 bases from J, leaving 10 bases between. The CDR3 coding sequence is TGTGCCAGCAGCTTAGAGTCGGCGGTTTACAATGAGCAGTTCTTC. Translating it yields CASSLESAVYNEQFF.

This clone was seen a few times. This rearrangement joins TRBV5-1 to TRBJ2-5, with D perhaps matching TRBD2 (6 bases). The V end lost 0 bases, the J end lost 5 bases, and 11 bases lay between the germline ends. Germline V gene sequence: CDR1 SGHRS, CDR2 YFSETQ. This CDR3 has 14 amino acids. The CDR3 coding sequence is TGCGCCAGCAGCTTGGGGCGAGGGAGGGAGACCCAGTACTTC. Translation: CASSLGRGRETQYF.

This chain links TRBV6-5 with TRBJ1-1; tentatively, D is TRBD1 (5 bases). The CDR3 contains 15 residues. Germline V gene lookup returns CDR1 MNHEY and CDR2 SVGAGI. Between the trimmed V and J ends, which lost 4 bases and 1 base, there was a span of 13 bases. CDR3 region: CASSSHDSSNTEAFF. CDR3 bases: TGTGCCAGCAGTTCCCACGACAGCTCGAACACTGAAGCTTTCTTT.

The chain is built from TRBV5-1 and TRBJ1-3; D uncertain. Germline values: CDR1 SGHRS, CDR2 YFSETQ. V dropped 4 bases and J dropped 0 bases, with 11 bases sitting between them. This CDR3 is 15 amino acids long. The CDR3 sequence is CASSRSLYSGNTIYF. As DNA, the CDR3 is TGCGCCAGCAGCCGTTCTCTCTACTCTGGAAACACCATATATTTT.

The chain recombines TRBV2 with TRBJ1-3, with a weak D call TRBD1 (5 bases). Germline loops: CDR1 SNHLY, CDR2 FYNNEI. V gave up 2 bases and J gave up 4 bases, with 9 bases separating them. The CDR3 extends over 14 amino acids. This chain's CDR3 is CASSELSGGNTIYF. CDR3 nucleotide sequence: TGTGCCAGCAGTGAACTGTCAGGGGGAAACACCATATATTTT.